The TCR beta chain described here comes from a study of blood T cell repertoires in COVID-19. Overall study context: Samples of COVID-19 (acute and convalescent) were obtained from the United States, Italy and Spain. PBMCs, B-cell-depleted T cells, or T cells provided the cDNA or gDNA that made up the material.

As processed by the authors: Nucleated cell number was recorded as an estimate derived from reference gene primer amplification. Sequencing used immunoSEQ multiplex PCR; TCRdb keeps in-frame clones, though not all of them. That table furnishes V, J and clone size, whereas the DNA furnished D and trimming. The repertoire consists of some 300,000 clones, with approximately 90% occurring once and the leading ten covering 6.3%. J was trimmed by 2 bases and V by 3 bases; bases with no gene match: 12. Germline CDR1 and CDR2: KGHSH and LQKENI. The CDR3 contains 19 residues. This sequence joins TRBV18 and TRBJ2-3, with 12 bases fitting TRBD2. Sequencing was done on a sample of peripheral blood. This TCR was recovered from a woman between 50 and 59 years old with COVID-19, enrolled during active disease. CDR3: CASSPTSGRMRTVTDTQYF. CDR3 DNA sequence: TGTGCCAGCTCACCGACTAGCGGGAGAATGAGAACGGTCACAGATACGCAGTATTTT.